The next 21 T cell receptor beta chains were all read from a single sample in a study of human versus mouse CDR3 diversity and MHC coevolution. The assay was immunoSEQ multiplex PCR, and TCRdb's table has in-frame clones only and misses some. The sample carries approximately 81,000 clones, just over 90% recorded once. Sequencing input: naive CD4+ T cells from blood. Subset of the sample: CD45RO-negative CD62L-positive naive CD4 T cells. The receptors shown here come from a person between 25 and 75 years old in good health.

V and J are TRBV5-8 and TRBJ2-3; 11 nucleotides match TRBD2. The junction had 4 bases not matched to a gene; V was cut back by 4 bases and J by 0 bases. This CDR3 comprises 16 residues. Germline V gives CDR1 SGHTS, CDR2 YDEGEE. CDR3 amino acids: CASSIGTSGSTDTQYF. The CDR3 nucleotides read TGTGCCAGCAGCATAGGGACTAGCGGTAGCACAGATACGCAGTATTTT.

This clone was picked up one time. This rearrangement joins TRBV30 to TRBJ1-3, with TRBD1 matching over 7 bases. V was clipped by 1 base and J by 1 base; unmatched bases: 4. Germline-derived CDR1 and CDR2 are GTSNPN and SVGIG (reference sequence). The CDR3 runs to 15 residues. Here the CDR3 DNA reads TGTGCCTGGAGTGAGGGGGCGCGATCTGGAAACACCATATATTTT. Amino acid sequence: CAWSEGARSGNTIYF.

The V gene is TRBV11-2, the J gene TRBJ1-1, with D maybe TRBD1 (6 bases). The V gene lost 4 bases and the J gene lost 2 bases, with 11 bases spanning the gap. This CDR3 has 14 amino acids. Germline CDR1 and CDR2: SGHAT and FQNNGV. CDR3 amino acids: CASSSSGANTEAFF. The CDR3 DNA follows: TGTGCCAGCAGCTCATCAGGGGCCAACACTGAAGCTTTCTTT.

This clone was seen a single time. The CDR3 DNA is TGTGCCTGGAGTCGGAATAGCGTGAGTGAGCAGTTCTTC. It yields the protein CAWSRNSVSEQFF. The rearrangement joins TRBV30 to TRBJ2-1; D may be TRBD2 (5 bases). V lost 2 bases, J lost 9 bases, and 14 bases lay in between. Germline-derived CDR1 and CDR2 are GTSNPN and SVGIG (reference sequence). CDR3 length: 13 residues.

Points on this clone: Other nucleotide sequences in the sample specify the same CDR3. The chain links TRBV28 to TRBJ1-1, with a possible D match to TRBD1 (5 bases). The CDR3 runs 15 residues. V shed 8 bases and J shed 1 base, with 17 bases lying between them. CDR1 and CDR2 from the germline V gene are MDHEN and SYDVKM. The CDR3 protein is CASSGQGDPNTEAFF. CDR3 in DNA: TGTGCCAGCTCAGGGCAGGGCGATCCGAACACTGAAGCTTTCTTT.

This rearrangement joins TRBV19 to TRBJ2-2, with 8 bases fitting TRBD2. This CDR3 has 14 amino acids. J gave up 4 bases and V 9 bases, and 7 bases lay outside the gene matches. The germline CDR1 and CDR2 sequences are LNHDA and SQIVND (reference sequence). CDR3 DNA: TGTGCCAGCCGGGGGGGCGCGGTCACCGGGGAGCTGTTTTTT. Protein product: CASRGGAVTGELFF.

The rearrangement joins TRBV7-3 to TRBJ1-1, with D perhaps matching TRBD1 (6 bases). Germline V gene data show CDR1 as SGHTA and CDR2 as FQGTGA. This CDR3 comprises 13 residues. Deletions cut 5 bases from V and 1 base from J, with 8 bases between. CDR3 DNA sequence: TGTGCCAGCAGCCAACAGGGGAACACTGAAGCTTTCTTT. Amino acid sequence: CASSQQGNTEAFF.

The chain combines TRBV7-9 with TRBJ2-7, with a weak D call TRBD1 (6 bases). The V end was cut by 3 bases, the J end by 5 bases, with 11 bases between. The CDR3 length is 13 residues. CDR1 and CDR2 (germline): SEHNR, FQNEAQ (reference sequence). Here the CDR3 DNA reads TGTGCCAGCAGCTTTAGCGCAGGGGACGAGCAGTACTTC. This codes for CASSFSAGDEQYF.

CDR3 sequence: CASRTGYGYTF. The CDR3 nucleotides read TGTGCCAGCAGGACAGGCTATGGCTACACCTTC. The chain employs TRBV28 and TRBJ1-2, with D possibly TRBD1 on 6 matching bases. V was shortened by 6 bases and J by 4 bases, with 6 bases between the two germline ends. This CDR3 has 11 residues. Germline values: CDR1 MDHEN, CDR2 SYDVKM.

This clone appeared a single time. At the DNA level, this CDR3 is encoded by other sequences in the same sample as well. This chain connects TRBV7-2 to TRBJ2-7, with 7 bases identical to TRBD1. The CDR3 contains 13 residues. Germline V lookup: CDR1 SGHTA, CDR2 FQGNSA. The J segment lost 2 bases and the V segment lost 2 bases, leaving 0 bases of the junction unmatched. CDR3 region: CASSLTGAYEQYF. CDR3 in DNA: TGTGCCAGCAGCTTAACAGGGGCCTACGAGCAGTACTTC. Looking up the rest from reference TRBV7-2 and TRBJ2-7 gives the full variable domain: GAGVSQSPSNKVTEKGKDVELRCDPISGHTALYWYRQSLGQGLEFLIYFQGNSAPDKSGLPSDRFSAERTGGSVSTLTIQRTQQEDSAVYLCASSLTGAYEQYFGPGTRLTVT.

This chain uses TRBV5-1 with TRBJ1-1, with D perhaps matching TRBD1 (5 bases). The germline gives CDR1 SGHRS, CDR2 YFSETQ. V lost 4 bases, J lost 6 bases, and 13 bases lay in between. The CDR3 length is 13 residues. The CDR3 spells CASSLTVGPEAFF. The CDR3 nucleotides read TGCGCCAGCAGCCTCACGGTGGGGCCTGAAGCTTTCTTT.

Here the CDR3 DNA reads TGTGCCAGCAGCCGCTTAGCGGGAGTCGACGAGCAGTACTTC. It translates to CASSRLAGVDEQYF. The chain joins TRBV7-3 to TRBJ2-7; 9 nucleotides align to TRBD2. CDR3 length: 14 amino acids. After removal of 5 bases from V and 5 bases from J, the junction contained 7 bases not matched to a gene. Germline values: CDR1 SGHTA, CDR2 FQGTGA.

This chain joins TRBV6-5 and TRBJ1-1; maybe TRBD1 (5 bases). The CDR3 has 13 residues. V lost 6 bases and J lost 2, with 10 bases in between. Germline V gives CDR1 MNHEY, CDR2 SVGAGI. The CDR3 region has the DNA TGTGCCAGCAGACAGGCTACAAACACTGAAGCTTTCTTT. This sequence encodes CASRQATNTEAFF.

The chain couples TRBV28 to TRBJ2-1; TRBD2 agrees at 9 bases. The germline gives CDR1 MDHEN, CDR2 SYDVKM. This CDR3 contains 16 residues. Trimming at V came to 2 bases and at J to 10 bases, leaving 12 bases not matched to a gene. CDR3 bases: TGTGCCAGCAGTTTACGCGGGAGGGCCGGACGTGTAGAGCAGTTCTTC. This encodes CASSLRGRAGRVEQFF.

The DNA for the CDR3 is TGCGCCAGCAGCTTGACCCTACAGGGTAATGAGCAGTACTTC. Translated: CASSLTLQGNEQYF. This chain uses TRBV5-1 with TRBJ2-7; a possible D gene is TRBD1 (6 bases). This CDR3 comprises 14 residues. The V gene lost 1 base and the J gene lost 7 bases, with 15 bases spanning the gap. CDR1 and CDR2 (germline): SGHRS, YFSETQ.

CDR3 sequence: CASSLGQSNIQYF. In DNA form, the CDR3 reads TGTGCCAGCAGCTTAGGACAGTCAAACATTCAGTACTTC. This rearrangement joins TRBV11-1 to TRBJ2-4; TRBD1 is a possible D gene (5 bases). Germline V gives CDR1 SGHAT, CDR2 FQDESV (reference sequence). Between the trimmed V and J ends, which lost 1 base and 6 bases, there was a span of 7 bases. CDR3 length: 13 amino acids.

The chain is built from TRBV5-6 and TRBJ2-2; 7 nucleotides line up with TRBD1. The CDR3 sequence is 14 residues long. Germline CDR1 SGHDT, CDR2 YYEEEE. With 6 bases clipped from V and 5 bases from J, the junction kept 7 bases outside the gene matches. CDR3 nucleotides: TGTGCCAGCACCCCGACAGGGCCAACCGGGGAGCTGTTTTTT. The encoded protein is CASTPTGPTGELFF. Looking up the rest from reference TRBV5-6 and TRBJ2-2 gives the full variable domain: DAGVTQSPTHLIKTRGQQVTLRCSPKSGHDTVSWYQQALGQGPQFIFQYYEEEERQRGNFPDRFSGHQFPNYSSELNVNALLLGDSALYLCASTPTGPTGELFFGEGSRLTVL.

V and J are TRBV10-3 and TRBJ2-1, with 8 bases identical to TRBD2. Germline-derived CDR1 and CDR2 are ENHRY and SYGVKD. The CDR3 is 15 residues long. J gave up 2 bases and V 8 bases, and 8 bases lay outside the gene matches. CDR3 coding DNA: TGTGCCATCTACGATAGCGGGAAACCCTACAATGAGCAGTTCTTC. This codes for CAIYDSGKPYNEQFF.

The chain recombines TRBV28 with TRBJ2-7; D is unresolved. There are 11 residues in the CDR3. Trimming took off 8 bases at V and 3 bases at J, with 8 bases between the two ends. In germline, CDR1 is MDHEN, CDR2 SYDVKM. DNA of the CDR3: TGTGCCAGCCTAAGTAACTACGAGCAGTACTTC. Translation gives CASLSNYEQYF.

The chain uses TRBV28 and TRBJ2-7; weak D call: TRBD1 (6 bases). V shed 0 bases and J shed 3 bases, with 9 bases lying between them. From germline, CDR1 is MDHEN and CDR2 SYDVKM. This CDR3 contains 14 residues. CDR3 DNA: TGTGCCAGCAGTTTATGGGACAGTCGCTACGAGCAGTACTTC. Residues: CASSLWDSRYEQYF.

J is TRBJ2-5 and V is TRBV6-1; D may be TRBD2 (6 bases). The germline V gene encodes CDR1 MNHNS and CDR2 SASEGT. The length of the CDR3 is 14 residues. Trimming removed 4 bases at V and 4 bases at J, with 13 bases between. The CDR3 bases are TGTGCCAGCAGTGTAATCCAGGGAGGAGAGACCCAGTACTTC. Amino acids: CASSVIQGGETQYF.